The rows below give T cell receptor beta chains drawn from one sample of a study of blood T cell repertoires in COVID-19. Method: immunoSEQ multiplex PCR; TCRdb's copy keeps in-frame clones and lacks some. Here the sample spans roughly 290,000 clones, approximately 86% being singletons. Sequencing was carried out using peripheral blood. These TCRs come from a woman younger than 45 who had recovered from COVID-19. CDR3s include the opening cysteine and the closing phenylalanine or tryptophan. The order of the fields is CDR3 protein, CDR3 DNA, J gene, D gene, clone size, V gene. D genes are given only for firm matches. Size values are once, few and many counts, or a class for expanded clones, and some rows have none.

CDR3: CASGLVEVPSWGYTF; DNA: TGTGCTAGTGGTTTGGTAGAGGTTCCCTCGTGGGGCTACACCTTC; J: TRBJ1-2; D: .; size: few; V: TRBV12-5
CDR3: CASKTGYNTEAFF; DNA: TGTGCCAGCAAGACAGGGTATAACACTGAAGCTTTCTTT; J: TRBJ1-1; D: TRBD1; size: .; V: TRBV6-5
CDR3: CASSLRGGNSPLHF; DNA: TGTGCCAGCAGCCTACGAGGTGGTAATTCACCCCTCCACTTT; J: TRBJ1-6; D: .; size: .; V: TRBV6-6
CDR3: CASSIGTGVNQPQHF; DNA: TGTGCCAGTAGTATAGGGACAGGGGTCAATCAGCCCCAGCATTTT; J: TRBJ1-5; D: TRBD1; size: .; V: TRBV19
CDR3: CASRAGLAGSYEQYF; DNA: TGTGCCAGCAGAGCCGGACTAGCGGGTTCCTACGAGCAGTACTTC; J: TRBJ2-7; D: TRBD2; size: .; V: TRBV6-6
CDR3: CASGGGTSGHEQYF; DNA: TGTGCCTCCGGGGGGGGGACTAGCGGGCACGAGCAGTACTTC; J: TRBJ2-7; D: TRBD2; size: .; V: TRBV27
CDR3: CATQRGTGAYEQYF; DNA: TGTGCCACCCAGCGGGGGACAGGGGCCTACGAGCAGTACTTC; J: TRBJ2-7; D: TRBD1; size: .; V: TRBV27
CDR3: CASTGQAYNSPLHF; DNA: TGTGCCAGCACGGGACAGGCTTATAATTCACCCCTCCACTTT; J: TRBJ1-6; D: TRBD1; size: many; V: TRBV28
CDR3: CASSQGPGHNTGELFF; DNA: TGCGCCAGCAGCCAGGGACCGGGACACAACACCGGGGAGCTGTTTTTT; J: TRBJ2-2; D: .; size: .; V: TRBV4-1
CDR3: CASSHLSATSTDTQYF; DNA: TGTGCCAGCAGCCATCTAAGCGCGACTAGCACAGATACGCAGTATTTT; J: TRBJ2-3; D: .; size: .; V: TRBV3-1/TRBV3-2
CDR3: CASSSTGNPPLHF; DNA: TGTGCCAGCAGCTCCACAGGGAATCCACCCCTCCACTTT; J: TRBJ1-6; D: .; size: .; V: TRBV5-8
CDR3: CASSGGLAANNEQFF; DNA: TGTGCCAGCAGCGGGGGACTAGCGGCCAACAATGAGCAGTTCTTC; J: TRBJ2-1; D: TRBD2; size: .; V: TRBV5-4
CDR3: CASSSSRVSDHEQYF; DNA: TGTGCCAGCAGTTCCTCACGGGTATCCGACCACGAGCAGTACTTC; J: TRBJ2-7; D: .; size: few; V: TRBV6-5
CDR3: CASSPLAGVDEQYF; DNA: TGTGCCAGCAGCCCCCTAGCCGGCGTGGACGAGCAGTACTTC; J: TRBJ2-7; D: .; size: .; V: TRBV7-9
CDR3: CASSFPGTGSTDTQYF; DNA: TGTGCCAGCAGCTTCCCCGGGACAGGGAGCACAGATACGCAGTATTTT; J: TRBJ2-3; D: TRBD1; size: .; V: TRBV7-8
CDR3: CASSYSRDSLREQYF; DNA: TGTGCCAGCAGTTACAGCCGGGACAGTCTTCGCGAGCAGTACTTC; J: TRBJ2-7; D: TRBD1; size: .; V: TRBV27
CDR3: CASSLLAGAVSDTQYF; DNA: TGTGCCAGCAGCTTACTGGCGGGGGCGGTATCAGATACGCAGTATTTT; J: TRBJ2-3; D: .; size: .; V: TRBV7-2
CDR3: CSVYGTVLNTEAFF; DNA: TGCAGCGTCTACGGGACTGTATTGAACACTGAAGCTTTCTTT; J: TRBJ1-1; D: .; size: .; V: TRBV29-1
CDR3: CASSPGLAGTDTQYF; DNA: TGCGCCAGCAGCCCGGGACTAGCGGGAACAGATACGCAGTATTTT; J: TRBJ2-3; D: TRBD2; size: .; V: TRBV5-1
CDR3: CASSPGTSGRHSTDTQYF; DNA: TGTGCCAGCAGCCCCGGGACTAGCGGGAGGCACAGCACAGATACGCAGTATTTT; J: TRBJ2-3; D: TRBD2; size: .; V: TRBV6-4
CDR3: CASSFLLAGGAGELFF; DNA: TGTGCCAGCAGTTTCCTACTAGCGGGAGGTGCCGGGGAGCTGTTTTTT; J: TRBJ2-2; D: TRBD2; size: .; V: TRBV27
CDR3: CASSVKRGQGVGEQYF; DNA: TGTGCCAGCAGCGTCAAGAGGGGACAGGGGGTTGGCGAGCAGTACTTC; J: TRBJ2-7; D: TRBD1; size: .; V: TRBV3-1/TRBV3-2
CDR3: CASSAQGDQPQHF; DNA: TGTGCCAGCAGCGCACAGGGGGATCAGCCCCAGCATTTT; J: TRBJ1-5; D: TRBD1; size: few; V: TRBV6-5
CDR3: CASSFAGQSDQPQHF; DNA: TGTGCCAGCAGTTTTGCAGGACAGTCTGATCAGCCCCAGCATTTT; J: TRBJ1-5; D: .; size: .; V: TRBV6-6
CDR3: CASNPGSSSYNEQFF; DNA: TGTGCCAGCAACCCGGGGTCTAGCTCCTACAATGAGCAGTTCTTC; J: TRBJ2-1; D: .; size: once; V: TRBV5-8